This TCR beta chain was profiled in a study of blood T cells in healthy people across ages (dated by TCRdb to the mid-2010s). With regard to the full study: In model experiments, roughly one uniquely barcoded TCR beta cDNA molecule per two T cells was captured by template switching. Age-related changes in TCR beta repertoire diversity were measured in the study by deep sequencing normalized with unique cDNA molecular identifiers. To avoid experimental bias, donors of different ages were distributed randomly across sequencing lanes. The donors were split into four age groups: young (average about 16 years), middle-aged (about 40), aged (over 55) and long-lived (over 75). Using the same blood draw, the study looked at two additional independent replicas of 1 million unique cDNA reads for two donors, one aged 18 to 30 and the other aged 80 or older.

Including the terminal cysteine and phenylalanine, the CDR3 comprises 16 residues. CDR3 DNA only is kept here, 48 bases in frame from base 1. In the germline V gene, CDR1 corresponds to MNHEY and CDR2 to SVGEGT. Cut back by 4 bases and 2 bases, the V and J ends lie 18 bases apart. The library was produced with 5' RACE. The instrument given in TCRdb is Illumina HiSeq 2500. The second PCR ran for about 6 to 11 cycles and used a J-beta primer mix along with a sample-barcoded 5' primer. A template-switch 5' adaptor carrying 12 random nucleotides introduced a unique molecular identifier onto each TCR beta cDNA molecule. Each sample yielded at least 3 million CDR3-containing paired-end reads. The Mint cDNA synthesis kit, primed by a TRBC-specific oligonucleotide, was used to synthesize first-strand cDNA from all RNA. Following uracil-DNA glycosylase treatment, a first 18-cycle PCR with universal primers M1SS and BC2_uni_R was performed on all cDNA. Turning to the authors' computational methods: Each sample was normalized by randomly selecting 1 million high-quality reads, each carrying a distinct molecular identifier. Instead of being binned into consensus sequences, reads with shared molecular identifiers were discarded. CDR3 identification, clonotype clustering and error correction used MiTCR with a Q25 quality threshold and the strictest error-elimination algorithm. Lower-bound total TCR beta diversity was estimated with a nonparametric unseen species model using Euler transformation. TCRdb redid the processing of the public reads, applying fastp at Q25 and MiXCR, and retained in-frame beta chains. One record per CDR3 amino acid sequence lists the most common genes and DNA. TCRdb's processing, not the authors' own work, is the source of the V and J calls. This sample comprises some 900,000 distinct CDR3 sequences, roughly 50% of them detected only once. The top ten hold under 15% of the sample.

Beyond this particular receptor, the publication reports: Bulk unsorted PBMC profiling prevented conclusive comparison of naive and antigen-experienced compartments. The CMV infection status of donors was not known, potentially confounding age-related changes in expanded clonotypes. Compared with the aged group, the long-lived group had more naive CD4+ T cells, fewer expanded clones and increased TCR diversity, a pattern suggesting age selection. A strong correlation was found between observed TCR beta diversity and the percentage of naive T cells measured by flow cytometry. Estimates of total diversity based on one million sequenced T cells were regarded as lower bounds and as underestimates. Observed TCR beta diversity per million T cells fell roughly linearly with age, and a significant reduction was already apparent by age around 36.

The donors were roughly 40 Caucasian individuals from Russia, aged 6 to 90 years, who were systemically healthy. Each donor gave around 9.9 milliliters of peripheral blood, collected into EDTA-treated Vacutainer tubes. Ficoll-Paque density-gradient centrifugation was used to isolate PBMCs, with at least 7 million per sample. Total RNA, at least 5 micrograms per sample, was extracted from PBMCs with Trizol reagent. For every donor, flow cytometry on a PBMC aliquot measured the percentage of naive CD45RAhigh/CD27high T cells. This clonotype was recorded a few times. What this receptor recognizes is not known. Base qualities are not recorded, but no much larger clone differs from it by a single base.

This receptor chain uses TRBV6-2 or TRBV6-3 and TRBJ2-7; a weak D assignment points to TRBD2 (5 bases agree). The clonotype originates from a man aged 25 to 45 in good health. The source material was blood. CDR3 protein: CASSSPRSGEPYEQYF. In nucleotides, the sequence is TGTGCCAGCAGTTCCCCCCGAAGCGGAGAACCCTACGAGCAGTACTTC.